This T cell receptor (beta chain) stems from a study of memory CD4+ T cells and cytomegalovirus serostatus. Overall study findings and caveats: Of about 150 reported CMV TCRbeta sequences, about 70 were found in memory CD4+ repertoires.

Here immunoSEQ multiplex PCR was the method, and the copy in TCRdb shows in-frame clones only, minus some. The sample consists of tens of thousands of clones, more than 75% of them appearing once. Single viable CD3+CD4+CD8-CD45RO+ cells were sorted as the memory CD4+ T cells. There are a few counts of this clone. Its antigen is unidentified. Germline values: CDR1 GTSNPN, CDR2 SVGIG (reference sequence). This CDR3 has 15 residues. Trimming took off 1 base at V and 5 bases at J, with 17 bases between the two ends. The TCR was taken from an adult in good health and CMV-seronegative. Input material: memory CD4+ T cells from blood. J is TRBJ1-1 and V is TRBV30; D not certain. The DNA of the CDR3 is TGTGCCTGGAGTGGGCCGGGTTACGGTTGGACTGAAGCTTTCTTT. It specifies CAWSGPGYGWTEAFF.